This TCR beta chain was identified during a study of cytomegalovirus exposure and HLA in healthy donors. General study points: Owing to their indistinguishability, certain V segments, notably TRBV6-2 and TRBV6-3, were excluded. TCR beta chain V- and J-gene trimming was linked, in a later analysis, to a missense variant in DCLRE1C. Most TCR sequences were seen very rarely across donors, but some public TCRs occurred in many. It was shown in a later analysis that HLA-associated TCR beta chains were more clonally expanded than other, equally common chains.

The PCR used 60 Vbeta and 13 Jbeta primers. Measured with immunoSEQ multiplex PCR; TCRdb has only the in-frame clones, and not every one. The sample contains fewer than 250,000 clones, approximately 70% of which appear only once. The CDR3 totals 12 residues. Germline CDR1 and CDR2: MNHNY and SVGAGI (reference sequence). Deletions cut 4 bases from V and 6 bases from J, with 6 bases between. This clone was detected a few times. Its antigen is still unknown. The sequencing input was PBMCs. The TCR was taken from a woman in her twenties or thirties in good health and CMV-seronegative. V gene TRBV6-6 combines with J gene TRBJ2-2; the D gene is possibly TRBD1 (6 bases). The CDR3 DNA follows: TGTGCCAGCAGTTGGGGGCCCGGGGAGCTGTTTTTT. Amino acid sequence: CASSWGPGELFF.